This T cell receptor beta chain was captured by sequencing in a study of T-cell reconstitution after alpha-beta-depleted transplantation in children. The CDR3 is made up of 14 amino acids. Deletions cut 2 bases from V and 6 bases from J, with 10 bases between. The germline V gene has CDR1 KGHDR and CDR2 SFDVKD. The TCRbeta library was prepared with unique molecular identifiers. From the PCR reads, TCRdb called clonotypes with MiXCR, one entry per CDR3 protein. The sample holds hundreds of thousands of distinct CDR3 sequences, roughly 17% seen once. This TCR was recovered from a human donor who donated a stem cell graft to a child with acute myeloid leukemia. This chain joins TRBV24-1 and TRBJ2-1; no firm D call. The input for sequencing was PBMCs from the stem cell graft donor, taken from the stem cell graft. This CDR3 reads CATSDWSTPNEQFF. CDR3 DNA: TGTGCCACCAGTGATTGGTCCACCCCCAATGAGCAGTTCTTC.